Listed here are 3 T cell receptor beta chains from one sample, sequenced in a study of T cell repertoires in cytomegalovirus infection. TCRdb fed the reads into MiXCR, producing one record per CDR3 protein. The sample carries under 350,000 distinct CDR3 sequences, 8% to 9.5% recorded once. Sequenced: PBMCs. The receptor source for this set is a human donor in good health (CMV status not recorded). Some clones in this sample may be carry-over from other donors' samples.

This rearrangement joins TRBV6-1 to TRBJ2-1; 11 bases match TRBD2. Germline lookup yields CDR1 MNHNS and CDR2 SASEGT. V dropped 2 bases and J dropped 0; count of bases not matched to a gene: 12. The CDR3 totals 20 residues. In DNA form, the CDR3 reads TGTGCCAGCAGTGAATTTTTAGCGGGGGGGTCTTCGAGCTCCTACAATGAGCAGTTCTTC. Translation: CASSEFLAGGSSSSYNEQFF.

This clonotype has ten or more counts. The V and J genes are TRBV28 and TRBJ1-2; maybe TRBD1 (5 bases). Looked up from germline, CDR1 is MDHEN and CDR2 is SYDVKM. V shed 4 bases and J shed 0 bases, with 15 bases lying between them. This CDR3 is built from 16 residues. CDR3 in DNA: TGTGCCAGCAGTTCCGCCGGGGCACCAACTAACTATGGCTACACCTTC. Translated, it gives CASSSAGAPTNYGYTF.

In its sample, this clonotype was seen a few times. The chain carries TRBV19 and TRBJ2-5; no reliable D call. Germline values: CDR1 LNHDA, CDR2 SQIVND (reference sequence). The CDR3 sequence is 13 residues long. Trimming removed 2 bases at V and 5 bases at J, with 9 bases between. CDR3 nucleotide sequence: TGTGCCAGTAGTATACATCCTGGGGAGACCCAGTACTTC. Residues: CASSIHPGETQYF. Together with reference TRBV19 and TRBJ2-5, the CDR3 gives the full variable domain: DGGITQSPKYLFRKEGQNVTLSCEQNLNHDAMYWYRQDPGQGLRLIYYSQIVNDFQKGDIAEGYSVSREKKESFPLTVTSAQKNPTAFYLCASSIHPGETQYFGPGTRLLVL.